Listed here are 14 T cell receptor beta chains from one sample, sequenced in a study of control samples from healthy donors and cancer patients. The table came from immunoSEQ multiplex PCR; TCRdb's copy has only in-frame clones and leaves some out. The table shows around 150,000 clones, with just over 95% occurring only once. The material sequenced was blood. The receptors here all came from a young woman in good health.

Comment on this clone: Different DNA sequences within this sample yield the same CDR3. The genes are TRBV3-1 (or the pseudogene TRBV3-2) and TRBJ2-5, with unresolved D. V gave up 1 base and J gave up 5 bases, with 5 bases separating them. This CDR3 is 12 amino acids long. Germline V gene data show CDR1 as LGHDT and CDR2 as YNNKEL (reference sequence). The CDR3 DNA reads TGTGCCAGCAGCCAAGCGAGGGAGACCCAGTACTTC. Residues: CASSQARETQYF.

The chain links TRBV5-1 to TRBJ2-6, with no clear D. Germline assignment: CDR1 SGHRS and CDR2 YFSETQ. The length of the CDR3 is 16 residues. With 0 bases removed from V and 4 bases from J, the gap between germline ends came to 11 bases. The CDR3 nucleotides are TGCGCCAGCAGCTTGGTGGTGACGCCGGGGGCCAACGTCCTGACTTTC. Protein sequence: CASSLVVTPGANVLTF.

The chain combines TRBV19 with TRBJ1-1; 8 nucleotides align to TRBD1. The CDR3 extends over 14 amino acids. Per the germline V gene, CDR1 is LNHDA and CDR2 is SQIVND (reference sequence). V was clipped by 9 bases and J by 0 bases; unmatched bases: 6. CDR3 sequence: CASSGQGMNTEAFF. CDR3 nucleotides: TGTGCCAGCAGCGGACAGGGAATGAACACTGAAGCTTTCTTT. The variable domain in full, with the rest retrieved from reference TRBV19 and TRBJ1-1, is DGGITQSPKYLFRKEGQNVTLSCEQNLNHDAMYWYRQDPGQGLRLIYYSQIVNDFQKGDIAEGYSVSREKKESFPLTVTSAQKNPTAFYLCASSGQGMNTEAFFGQGTRLTVV.

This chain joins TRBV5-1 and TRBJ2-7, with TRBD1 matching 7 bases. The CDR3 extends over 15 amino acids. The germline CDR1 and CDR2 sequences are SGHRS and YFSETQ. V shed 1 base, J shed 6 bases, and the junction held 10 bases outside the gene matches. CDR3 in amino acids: CASSLSSGGALEQYF. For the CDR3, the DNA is TGCGCCAGCAGCTTGTCTTCAGGGGGTGCACTCGAGCAGTACTTC.

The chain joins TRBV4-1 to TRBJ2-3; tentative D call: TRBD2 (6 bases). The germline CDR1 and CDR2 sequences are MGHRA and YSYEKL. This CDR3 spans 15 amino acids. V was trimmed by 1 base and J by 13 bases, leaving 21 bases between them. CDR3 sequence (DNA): TGCGCCAGCAGCCAAGTGGGAGGACCGGGGCCTGGGGAGTATTTT. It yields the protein CASSQVGGPGPGEYF.

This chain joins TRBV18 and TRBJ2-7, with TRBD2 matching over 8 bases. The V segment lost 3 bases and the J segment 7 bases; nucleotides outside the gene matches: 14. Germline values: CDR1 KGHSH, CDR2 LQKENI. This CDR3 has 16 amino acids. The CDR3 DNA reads TGTGCCAGCTCACCTATCCCGGGGAGCGGGAGAGCGGAGCAGTACTTC. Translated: CASSPIPGSGRAEQYF.

CDR3 coding DNA: TGTGCCGCGGGAGACAATGAGCAGTTCTTC. This sequence encodes CAAGDNEQFF. This sequence joins TRBV28 and TRBJ2-1, with 7 positions matching TRBD2. Germline V gives CDR1 MDHEN, CDR2 SYDVKM. This CDR3 is 10 amino acids long. Trimming cost V 11 bases and J 5 bases; bases outside gene matches: 0.

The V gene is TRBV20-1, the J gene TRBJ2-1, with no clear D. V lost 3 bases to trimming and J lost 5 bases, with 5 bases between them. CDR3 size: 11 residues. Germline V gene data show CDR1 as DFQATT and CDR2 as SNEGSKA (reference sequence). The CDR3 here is CSASLDNEQFF. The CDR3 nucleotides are TGCAGTGCTAGTCTGGACAATGAGCAGTTCTTC.

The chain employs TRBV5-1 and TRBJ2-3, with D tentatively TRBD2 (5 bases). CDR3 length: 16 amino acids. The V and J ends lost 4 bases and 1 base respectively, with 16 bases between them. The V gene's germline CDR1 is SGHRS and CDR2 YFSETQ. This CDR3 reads CASSPGGQAGTDTQYF. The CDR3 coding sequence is TGCGCCAGCAGCCCTGGCGGGCAGGCAGGCACAGATACGCAGTATTTT.

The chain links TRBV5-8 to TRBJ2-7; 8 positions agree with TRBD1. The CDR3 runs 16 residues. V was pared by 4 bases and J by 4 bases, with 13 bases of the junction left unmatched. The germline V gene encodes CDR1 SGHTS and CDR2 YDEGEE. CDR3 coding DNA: TGTGCCAGCAGCCACATAGCCAGGACAGGGTCTTACGAGCAGTACTTC. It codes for CASSHIARTGSYEQYF.

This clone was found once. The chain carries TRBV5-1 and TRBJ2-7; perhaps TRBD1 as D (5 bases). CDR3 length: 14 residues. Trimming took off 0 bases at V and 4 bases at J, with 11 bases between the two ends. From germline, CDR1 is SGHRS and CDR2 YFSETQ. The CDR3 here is CASSLVGHEYEQYF. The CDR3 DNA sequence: TGCGCCAGCAGCTTGGTTGGACACGAGTACGAGCAGTACTTC.

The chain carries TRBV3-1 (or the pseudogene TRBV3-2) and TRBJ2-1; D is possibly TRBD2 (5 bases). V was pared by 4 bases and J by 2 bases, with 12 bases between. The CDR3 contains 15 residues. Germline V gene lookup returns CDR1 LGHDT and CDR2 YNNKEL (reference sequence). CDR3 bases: TGTGCCAGCAGCCTAAGCGGAGCGACCTACAATGAGCAGTTCTTC. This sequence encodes CASSLSGATYNEQFF.

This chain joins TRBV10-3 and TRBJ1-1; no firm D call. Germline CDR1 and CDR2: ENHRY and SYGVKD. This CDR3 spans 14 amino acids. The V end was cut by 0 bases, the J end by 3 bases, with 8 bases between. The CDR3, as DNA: TGTGCCATCAGTGAGTCGGGTCGTGACACTGAAGCTTTCTTT. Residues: CAISESGRDTEAFF.

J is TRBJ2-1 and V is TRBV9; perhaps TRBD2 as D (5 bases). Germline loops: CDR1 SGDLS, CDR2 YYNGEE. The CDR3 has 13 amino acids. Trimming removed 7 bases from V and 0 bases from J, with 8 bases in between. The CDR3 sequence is CASSGSSYNEQFF. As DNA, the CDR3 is TGTGCCAGCTCGGGGAGCTCCTACAATGAGCAGTTCTTC.